This passage covers 28 T cell receptor beta chains from one sample sequenced in a study of cytomegalovirus exposure and HLA in healthy donors. PCR amplification relied on 60 Vbeta primers (plus 13 Jbeta primers). Produced via immunoSEQ multiplex PCR; TCRdb's table is partial and in-frame only. Counted here are about 140,000 clones, approximately 82% occurring once; the ten biggest clones make up about 1.4%. The sequencing input was PBMCs. The receptor source for this set is a man younger than 45 in good health and CMV-seropositive.

The chain employs TRBV2 and TRBJ1-6; maybe TRBD1 (6 bases). Trimming left V 5 bases short and J 9 bases short, with 17 bases between. CDR3 length: 15 amino acids. Germline V lookup: CDR1 SNHLY, CDR2 FYNNEI. The CDR3 region is CASSPLQGRGSPLHF. The CDR3 DNA sequence: TGTGCCAGCAGTCCCCTACAGGGAAGGGGTTCACCCCTCCACTTT.

This clone was detected a few times. The genes are TRBV5-1 and TRBJ2-1; 13 positions match TRBD2. The CDR3 has 16 amino acids. J was trimmed by 4 bases and V by 0 bases; bases with no gene match: 1. Per the germline V gene, CDR1 is SGHRS and CDR2 is YFSETQ. The CDR3 is CASSLEGLAGYNEQFF. CDR3 in DNA: TGCGCCAGCAGCTTGGAGGGACTAGCGGGGTACAATGAGCAGTTCTTC.

This chain uses TRBV4-1 with TRBJ2-7; 7 positions match TRBD2. V gave up 5 bases and J gave up 1 base; unmatched junction bases: 8. CDR3 length: 15 amino acids. The V gene's germline CDR1 is MGHRA and CDR2 YSYEKL. This chain's CDR3 is CASSWTSGQSYEQYF. CDR3 in DNA: TGCGCCAGCAGCTGGACTAGTGGGCAGTCCTACGAGCAGTACTTC.

This chain links TRBV11-2 with TRBJ1-3; a possible D gene is TRBD1 (6 bases). This CDR3 spans 16 amino acids. From germline, CDR1 is SGHAT and CDR2 FQNNGV. The V gene lost 5 bases and the J gene lost 4 bases, with 18 bases spanning the gap. The CDR3 region is CASSHDRRSKGNTIYF. The CDR3 DNA is TGTGCCAGCAGCCACGACAGGAGGTCCAAGGGAAACACCATATATTTT. Full variable domain (outside the CDR3, taken from reference TRBV11-2 and TRBJ1-3): EAGVAQSPRYKIIEKRQSVAFWCNPISGHATLYWYQQILGQGPKLLIQFQNNGVVDDSQLPKDRFSAERLKGVDSTLKIQPAKLEDSAVYLCASSHDRRSKGNTIYFGEGSWLTVV.

This clone has only one observation. J is TRBJ2-3 and V is TRBV6-9; TRBD1 matches at 7 bases. J gave up 4 bases and V 6 bases, and 16 bases lay outside the gene matches. This CDR3 has 17 amino acids. CDR1 is MNHGY and CDR2 is SVAAGI in the germline V gene. CDR3 DNA: TGTGCCAGCAGCTCAACAGGGGTTCGGCGGTCCGCAGATACGCAGTATTTT. It translates to CASSSTGVRRSADTQYF.

The chain carries TRBV19 and TRBJ2-7; 9 nucleotides line up with TRBD2. Per germline, CDR1 LNHDA and CDR2 SQIVND (reference sequence). J lost 1 base, V lost 4 bases, and 2 bases had no gene match. This CDR3 is 14 amino acids long. The CDR3 region has the DNA TGTGCCAGTAGTAAGCGGGAGGTATCCTACGAGCAGTACTTC. The encoded protein is CASSKREVSYEQYF.

The table lists this clone with a few counts. V is TRBV2 and J is TRBJ1-5; 8 bases agree with TRBD1. Germline trimming cut 3 bases from V and 5 bases from J; bases unmatched to any gene: 6. Germline CDR1 is SNHLY and CDR2 is FYNNEI. This CDR3 has 15 amino acids. The CDR3 reads CASSDGAGGDQPQHF. In nucleotides, the CDR3 is TGTGCCAGCAGTGACGGGGCAGGGGGCGATCAGCCCCAGCATTTT.

The rearrangement links TRBV7-2 to TRBJ1-3; 8 positions agree with TRBD1. Germline values: CDR1 SGHTA, CDR2 FQGNSA. The CDR3 length is 16 residues. Trimming at V came to 4 bases and at J to 2 bases, leaving 7 bases not matched to a gene. Here the CDR3 reads CASSSRGQVPGNTIYF. CDR3 nucleotides: TGTGCCAGCAGCTCGAGGGGACAGGTCCCTGGAAACACCATATATTTT.

The V and J genes are TRBV6-1 and TRBJ1-1, with D uncertain. This CDR3 has 13 residues. Trimming shortened V by 5 bases and J by 0 bases, and 7 bases separated the two germline ends. CDR1 and CDR2 from the germline V gene are MNHNS and SASEGT. The CDR3 DNA sequence: TGTGCCAGCAGTTCGCCTATGAACACTGAAGCTTTCTTT. It codes for CASSSPMNTEAFF.

V and J are TRBV30 and TRBJ2-5; TRBD1 matches at 7 bases. J was trimmed by 1 base and V by 3 bases; bases with no gene match: 5. CDR1 and CDR2 from the germline V gene are GTSNPN and SVGIG (reference sequence). The CDR3 sequence is 14 residues long. CDR3 amino acids: CAWRQGQPQETQYF. In DNA form, the CDR3 reads TGTGCCTGGAGGCAGGGACAGCCCCAAGAGACCCAGTACTTC.

A remark on this clone: Within the sample, other DNA sequences also encode this same CDR3. The J gene is TRBJ1-5, the V gene TRBV19, with TRBD1 identical over 7 bases. The CDR3 loop spans 14 amino acids. The germline gives CDR1 LNHDA, CDR2 SQIVND (reference sequence). V lost 7 bases and J lost 4; bases outside the gene matches: 7. The CDR3 is CASTPGQLNQPQHF. The CDR3, as DNA: TGTGCCAGTACCCCGGGACAGCTTAATCAGCCCCAGCATTTT.

This clone came up a few times. The chain carries TRBV4-2 and TRBJ1-6; D is possibly TRBD1 (6 bases). V shed 0 bases and J shed 8 bases, with 11 bases lying between them. Germline CDR1 and CDR2: LGHNA and YNFKEQ. The CDR3 contains 15 residues. Here the CDR3 DNA reads TGTGCCAGCAGCCAAGATTGGGCAGGGGATTCACCCCTCCACTTT. This translates into CASSQDWAGDSPLHF.

The rearrangement links TRBV28 to TRBJ2-7, with 9 bases lining up with TRBD1. The V gene's germline CDR1 is MDHEN and CDR2 SYDVKM. J lost 4 bases, V lost 8 bases, and 9 bases had no gene match. The CDR3 has 14 residues. The DNA for the CDR3 is TGTGCCAGCTGCGTCGGGGACAGGGAATACGAGCAGTACTTC. Protein: CASCVGDREYEQYF. Drawing the rest from reference TRBV28 and TRBJ2-7, the complete variable domain is DVKVTQSSRYLVKRTGEKVFLECVQDMDHENMFWYRQDPGLGLRLIYFSYDVKMKEKGDIPEGYSVSREKKERFSLILESASTNQTSMYLCASCVGDREYEQYFGPGTRLTVT.

This rearrangement joins TRBV28 to TRBJ2-7, with 9 bases identical to TRBD1. CDR1 is MDHEN, CDR2 SYDVKM, per germline. The CDR3 consists of 14 residues. V lost 6 bases and J lost 2; bases outside the gene matches: 5. The CDR3 sequence: CASSSGQGTYEQYF. The CDR3 DNA reads TGTGCCAGCAGCTCGGGACAGGGTACCTACGAGCAGTACTTC.

Here the CDR3 reads CASSLARIGELFF. DNA of the CDR3: TGTGCCAGCAGCTTAGCGAGGATCGGGGAGCTGTTTTTT. This chain joins TRBV7-6 and TRBJ2-2; D not certain. Germline CDR1 SGHVS, CDR2 FNYEAQ. CDR3 length: 13 amino acids. V lost 0 bases to trimming and J lost 7 bases, with 6 bases between them.

This chain links TRBV19 with TRBJ2-2; D remains ambiguous. V lost 3 bases, J lost 0 bases, and 8 bases lay in between. The CDR3 extends over 15 amino acids. The germline V gene has CDR1 LNHDA and CDR2 SQIVND (reference sequence). The CDR3 DNA is TGTGCCAGTAGTATTCACAGTTCGAACACCGGGGAGCTGTTTTTT. This gives the protein CASSIHSSNTGELFF.

This clone appeared a single time. The chain recombines TRBV28 with TRBJ2-5, with 9 bases fitting TRBD1. Germline V lookup: CDR1 MDHEN, CDR2 SYDVKM. The V and J ends lost 3 bases and 1 base, in that order; junction bases with no gene match: 6. The CDR3 spans 16 residues. The CDR3 region is CASSFRTGALQETQYF. CDR3 in DNA: TGTGCCAGCAGTTTCCGGACAGGGGCGCTCCAAGAGACCCAGTACTTC.

V gene TRBV9 combines with J gene TRBJ2-2, with a tentative D call TRBD2 (6 bases). The CDR3 length is 16 residues. Germline loops: CDR1 SGDLS, CDR2 YYNGEE. Trimming cost V 4 bases and J 5 bases, with 18 bases left between them. The CDR3: CASSLFGGPLTGELFF. CDR3 DNA: TGTGCCAGCAGCCTCTTTGGAGGGCCTCTGACCGGGGAGCTGTTTTTT.

The DNA for the CDR3 is TGTGCCAGCAGTCAAACAGGGGCGGATTCACCCCTCCACTTT. It translates to CASSQTGADSPLHF. V gene TRBV6-5 combines with J gene TRBJ1-6, with 7 bases lining up with TRBD1. V lost 5 bases to trimming and J lost 8 bases; unmatched junction nucleotides: 6. The CDR3 sequence is 14 residues long. CDR1 and CDR2 (germline): MNHEY, SVGAGI.

The V call is TRBV2, the J call TRBJ1-2; possible D gene TRBD1, 6 bases. V was shortened by 6 bases and J by 3 bases, with 14 bases between the two germline ends. CDR1 is SNHLY and CDR2 is FYNNEI in the germline V gene. There are 14 residues in the CDR3. Here the CDR3 DNA reads TGTGCCAGCAGAGTACAGGGTAGAGACTATGGCTACACCTTC. This translates into CASRVQGRDYGYTF.

The J gene is TRBJ1-1, the V gene TRBV5-1; weak D call: TRBD1 (6 bases). This CDR3 contains 15 residues. The V end was cut by 0 bases, the J end by 1 base, with 10 bases between. Germline V gene data show CDR1 as SGHRS and CDR2 as YFSETQ. The CDR3 bases are TGCGCCAGCAGCTTGGTTCAGGGGACGAACACTGAAGCTTTCTTT. Encoded protein: CASSLVQGTNTEAFF.

V usage is TRBV2 and J usage is TRBJ2-7; 8 positions match TRBD1. The germline V gene encodes CDR1 SNHLY and CDR2 FYNNEI. V shed 5 bases and J 5 bases; nucleotides not matched to a gene: 8. The CDR3 consists of 14 residues. Here the CDR3 reads CASSNRQGSNEQYF. The CDR3 bases are TGTGCCAGCAGTAACAGACAGGGGAGTAACGAGCAGTACTTC.

The chain employs TRBV7-9 and TRBJ2-1; D uncertain. Germline loops: CDR1 SEHNR, CDR2 FQNEAQ (reference sequence). The CDR3 is 12 residues long. The V gene lost 3 bases and the J gene lost 5 bases, with 5 bases spanning the gap. The CDR3 bases are TGTGCCAGCAGCTTTACAGACAATGAGCAGTTCTTC. Amino acids: CASSFTDNEQFF.

This chain connects TRBV10-2 to TRBJ2-3, with 7 bases lining up with TRBD2. Per germline, CDR1 WSHSY and CDR2 SAAADI. This CDR3 spans 19 amino acids. V lost 2 bases, J lost 0 bases, and 14 bases stayed unmatched. CDR3 in amino acids: CASSEVYGGGLTSTDTQYF. CDR3 in DNA: TGCGCCAGCAGTGAGGTCTATGGCGGGGGTCTTACTAGCACAGATACGCAGTATTTT.

The chain is built from TRBV28 and TRBJ2-1; maybe TRBD1 (6 bases). The CDR3 is made up of 16 amino acids. Trimming took off 5 bases at V and 4 bases at J, with 18 bases between the two ends. Germline-derived CDR1 and CDR2 are MDHEN and SYDVKM. The CDR3 reads CASSNVGTHQYNEQFF. CDR3 bases: TGTGCCAGCAGTAACGTAGGGACACACCAGTACAATGAGCAGTTCTTC.

This chain connects TRBV10-3 to TRBJ2-6; 10 positions agree with TRBD1. The CDR3 is 19 amino acids. The germline gives CDR1 ENHRY, CDR2 SYGVKD. The V segment lost 4 bases and the J segment 3 bases; nucleotides outside the gene matches: 12. CDR3 coding DNA: TGTGCCATCAGTGGACGACAGGGGGCGGTATTTGGTGGGGCCAACGTCCTGACTTTC. Protein: CAISGRQGAVFGGANVLTF.

V gene TRBV30 combines with J gene TRBJ1-3; 7 nucleotides match TRBD1. The V gene end was trimmed by 4 bases and the J gene end by 4 bases; junction bases not matched to a gene: 4. This CDR3 is 13 amino acids long. The germline V gene has CDR1 GTSNPN and CDR2 SVGIG (reference sequence). The CDR3 loop is CAWNTGAGNTIYF. The DNA of the CDR3 is TGTGCCTGGAACACAGGGGCGGGAAACACCATATATTTT.

The rearrangement uses TRBV16 and TRBJ2-7, with a possible D match to TRBD2 (5 bases). The CDR3 sequence is 14 residues long. Germline V gene sequence: CDR1 KGHSY, CDR2 FQNENV. The V end was cut by 0 bases, the J end by 4 bases, with 10 bases between. As DNA, the CDR3 is TGTGCCAGCAGCCAATCGAGAGAGGGTTACGAGCAGTACTTC. Its translation is CASSQSREGYEQYF.